This T cell receptor beta chain was identified during a study of blood T cell repertoires in COVID-19. The protocol was immunoSEQ multiplex PCR, while the TCRdb copy is restricted to in-frame clones and leaves out a portion. Of over 110,000 clones listed, about 87% are singletons. This clone was seen just once. The sample was peripheral blood. The receptor comes from a human donor in a cohort sampled during active COVID-19.

CDR3 bases: TGTGCCAGCAGCTTCCTAGCGGGGGCTCAGGAGACCCAGTACTTC. Its protein is CASSFLAGAQETQYF. This rearrangement joins TRBV7-2 to TRBJ2-5; 10 nucleotides line up with TRBD2. Germline V gene lookup returns CDR1 SGHTA and CDR2 FQGNSA. This CDR3 comprises 15 residues. Germline trimming cut 3 bases from V and 5 bases from J; bases unmatched to any gene: 6. Filled out from reference TRBV7-2 and TRBJ2-5, the complete variable domain reads GAGVSQSPSNKVTEKGKDVELRCDPISGHTALYWYRQSLGQGLEFLIYFQGNSAPDKSGLPSDRFSAERTGGSVSTLTIQRTQQEDSAVYLCASSFLAGAQETQYFGPGTRLLVL.